The 26 T cell receptor beta chains presented below share a single source sample, sequenced in a study of a mutant IDH1 vaccine in newly diagnosed glioma. The table came from immunoSEQ multiplex PCR; TCRdb's copy has only in-frame clones and leaves some out. Among over 75,000 clones listed, roughly 75% were seen once. Time point defined: baseline, week 1 (first vaccination visit). Treatment reported: pre-vaccination baseline after standard-of-care therapy. The starting material was PBMCs, obtained from a glioma patient treated with radiotherapy, temozolomide or both. The source of these receptors is a man in his forties with glioma.

The chain recombines TRBV30 with TRBJ1-3; tentatively, D is TRBD1 (5 bases). V dropped 4 bases and J dropped 2 bases, with 12 bases sitting between them. This CDR3 has 14 amino acids. Germline lookup yields CDR1 GTSNPN and CDR2 SVGIG (reference sequence). The CDR3, as DNA: TGTGCCTGGATGGACAACTCTCCTGGAAACACCATATATTTT. It yields the protein CAWMDNSPGNTIYF.

V gene TRBV9 combines with J gene TRBJ2-3; 10 bases fit TRBD2. Germline V CDR1 and CDR2: SGDLS, YYNGEE. The V gene end was trimmed by 3 bases and the J gene end by 4 bases; junction bases not matched to a gene: 5. The CDR3 has 15 amino acids. The CDR3 DNA reads as TGTGCCAGCAGCGCCGTAGCGGGAGGATCAGATACGCAGTATTTT. Protein: CASSAVAGGSDTQYF.

The chain joins TRBV19 to TRBJ2-1; the match to TRBD1 covers 9 bases. Germline loops: CDR1 LNHDA, CDR2 SQIVND (reference sequence). The CDR3 sequence is 15 residues long. The V gene end was trimmed by 10 bases and the J gene end by 0 bases; junction bases not matched to a gene: 7. The CDR3 spells CATAVDRGSYNEQFF. The DNA of the CDR3 is TGTGCCACCGCTGTGGACAGGGGCTCCTACAATGAGCAGTTCTTC.

The CDR3 DNA is TGTGCCAGCAGTCGCCCGGGACAGGGCTCTGAAGCTTTCTTT. Translating gives CASSRPGQGSEAFF. The rearrangement uses TRBV5-4 and TRBJ1-1; 9 nucleotides match TRBD1. The CDR3 is 14 residues long. Trimming at V came to 5 bases and at J to 6 bases, leaving 8 bases not matched to a gene. Germline V gene lookup returns CDR1 SGHNT and CDR2 YYREEE (reference sequence).

The J gene is TRBJ2-5, the V gene TRBV13; D not resolved. The V gene's germline CDR1 is PRHDT and CDR2 FYEKMQ (reference sequence). V lost 5 bases, J lost 5 bases, and 12 bases lay in between. The CDR3 has 13 amino acids. Here the CDR3 DNA reads TGTGCCAGCAGCCCTCTCGAGGTGGAGACCCAGTACTTC. It codes for CASSPLEVETQYF.

The rearrangement joins TRBV27 to TRBJ2-7, with TRBD2 identical over 10 bases. After removal of 3 bases from V and 2 bases from J, the junction contained 7 bases not matched to a gene. This CDR3 region has 16 residues. Germline V gene lookup returns CDR1 MNHEY and CDR2 SMNVEV (reference sequence). The CDR3 DNA reads TGTGCCAGCAGTTTCCAGACTAGCGGGCGCCCCTACGAGCAGTACTTC. It codes for CASSFQTSGRPYEQYF.

The chain carries TRBV7-8 and TRBJ1-6; TRBD1 might be the D (5 bases). Germline CDR1 SGHVS, CDR2 FQNEAQ. This CDR3 contains 12 residues. Trimming left V 2 bases short and J 14 bases short, with 10 bases between. CDR3 in amino acids: CASSLQDIALHF. CDR3 nucleotides: TGTGCCAGCAGCTTACAGGACATAGCCCTCCACTTT.

This clone was counted once. The same CDR3 is also encoded by other DNA sequences in this sample. V gene TRBV6-1 combines with J gene TRBJ2-1; TRBD2 is a possible D gene (6 bases). Trimming pared 6 bases from V and 8 bases from J, leaving 11 bases between. Germline assignment: CDR1 MNHNS and CDR2 SASEGT. The CDR3 runs 12 residues. The DNA of the CDR3 is TGTGCCAGCAGCGAGGAGGGGTATGAGCAGTTCTTC. As protein: CASSEEGYEQFF.

This chain connects TRBV6-5 to TRBJ2-7; 7 positions match TRBD2. Germline V gene lookup returns CDR1 MNHEY and CDR2 SVGAGI. V shed 2 bases, J shed 6 bases, and the junction held 4 bases outside the gene matches. CDR3 length: 13 amino acids. CDR3 amino acids: CASSYVGRGEQYF. CDR3 in DNA: TGTGCCAGCAGTTACGTGGGGAGGGGCGAGCAGTACTTC.

This chain uses TRBV11-2 with TRBJ2-5; TRBD2 is a possible D gene (5 bases). Trimming left V 4 bases short and J 5 bases short, with 8 bases between. This CDR3 has 12 amino acids. Germline CDR1 reads SGHAT; CDR2 reads FQNNGV. CDR3: CASSSRGETQYF. CDR3 DNA sequence: TGTGCCAGCAGCTCCAGAGGGGAGACCCAGTACTTC.

The chain couples TRBV9 to TRBJ1-3; no firm D call. The V end lost 4 bases, the J end lost 0 bases, and 8 bases lay between the germline ends. This CDR3 is 14 amino acids long. Germline CDR1 is SGDLS and CDR2 is YYNGEE. CDR3 sequence (DNA): TGTGCCAGCAGCCAGGACCTCTCTGGAAACACCATATATTTT. Translation gives CASSQDLSGNTIYF.

V gene TRBV30 combines with J gene TRBJ2-5, with D possibly TRBD1 on 5 matching bases. The CDR3 length is 11 residues. The germline V gene has CDR1 GTSNPN and CDR2 SVGIG (reference sequence). The ends were cut back, 7 bases at V and 2 bases at J, with 8 bases in the middle. As DNA, the CDR3 is TGTGCCTCCAGGGCTCAAGAGACCCAGTACTTC. Translation gives CASRAQETQYF.

The CDR3 protein is CASSLADSYNEQFF. CDR3 nucleotides: TGCGCCAGCAGCTTGGCGGACTCCTACAATGAGCAGTTCTTC. The chain couples TRBV5-1 to TRBJ2-1; D gene uncertain. V lost 0 bases to trimming and J lost 0 bases, with 4 bases between them. In germline, CDR1 is SGHRS, CDR2 YFSETQ. The CDR3 contains 14 residues.

This clone was counted only a few times. The genes are TRBV19 and TRBJ1-5; D uncertain. CDR3 length: 15 amino acids. The V gene lost 9 bases and the J gene lost 0 bases, with 15 bases spanning the gap. The V gene's germline CDR1 is LNHDA and CDR2 SQIVND (reference sequence). The CDR3 here is CASRAAQVSNQPQHF. The CDR3 DNA reads as TGTGCCAGCAGAGCGGCCCAGGTTAGCAATCAGCCCCAGCATTTT. The full variable domain, with the rest looked up from reference TRBV19 and TRBJ1-5, is DGGITQSPKYLFRKEGQNVTLSCEQNLNHDAMYWYRQDPGQGLRLIYYSQIVNDFQKGDIAEGYSVSREKKESFPLTVTSAQKNPTAFYLCASRAAQVSNQPQHFGDGTRLSIL.

The J gene is TRBJ2-5, the V gene TRBV10-3, with TRBD2 matching over 12 bases. This CDR3 has 17 amino acids. V lost 10 bases and J lost 5; bases outside the gene matches: 17. Germline CDR1 ENHRY, CDR2 SYGVKD. The CDR3 spells CATYGRLAGVPWETQYF. The CDR3 DNA follows: TGTGCCACCTATGGACGACTAGCGGGGGTGCCATGGGAGACCCAGTACTTC.

V usage is TRBV19 and J usage is TRBJ2-5; 11 positions agree with TRBD2. The V segment lost 4 bases and the J segment 4 bases; nucleotides outside the gene matches: 2. There are 14 residues in the CDR3. The germline V gene encodes CDR1 LNHDA and CDR2 SQIVND (reference sequence). In nucleotides, the CDR3 is TGTGCCAGTAGTAAGGGACTAGCGGTAGAGACCCAGTACTTC. Residues: CASSKGLAVETQYF.

This chain connects TRBV5-4 to TRBJ1-4; weak D call: TRBD1 (6 bases). Trimming shortened V by 2 bases and J by 0 bases, and 17 bases separated the two germline ends. The CDR3 loop spans 18 amino acids. Germline values: CDR1 SGHNT, CDR2 YYREEE (reference sequence). The CDR3 coding sequence is TGTGCCAGCAGCTTAACTACAGGGCTGGGGGCAACTAATGAAAAACTGTTTTTT. Protein: CASSLTTGLGATNEKLFF.

The chain joins TRBV4-2 to TRBJ2-7; D uncertain. Between the trimmed V and J ends, which lost 0 bases and 0 bases, there was a span of 9 bases. Germline V gene lookup returns CDR1 LGHNA and CDR2 YNFKEQ. CDR3 size: 15 residues. Written as DNA, the CDR3 is TGTGCCAGCAGCCAAGATACGGAGAGCTCCTACGAGCAGTACTTC. Its translation: CASSQDTESSYEQYF.

The chain joins TRBV5-5 to TRBJ1-1, with TRBD1 matching over 9 bases. The CDR3 has 18 residues. The J segment lost 4 bases and the V segment lost 4 bases, leaving 17 bases of the junction unmatched. Germline lookup yields CDR1 SGHKS and CDR2 YYEKEE (reference sequence). The CDR3 protein is CASSLDRGSMWWITEAFF. CDR3 nucleotide sequence: TGTGCCAGCAGCCTGGACAGGGGTTCGATGTGGTGGATCACTGAAGCTTTCTTT.

This clone has a handful of counts. This chain joins TRBV7-2 and TRBJ2-7, with D perhaps TRBD1 or TRBD2 (5 bases each). The V end lost 0 bases, the J end lost 3 bases, and 12 bases lay between the germline ends. The CDR3 totals 15 residues. The germline gives CDR1 SGHTA, CDR2 FQGNSA. CDR3 in DNA: TGTGCCAGCAGCTTAGCCGGGGCAGGGAACTACGAGCAGTACTTC. Translating it yields CASSLAGAGNYEQYF.

The chain links TRBV7-9 to TRBJ2-7, with 7 bases that match TRBD2. V gave up 1 base and J gave up 2 bases; unmatched junction bases: 8. Per the germline V gene, CDR1 is SEHNR and CDR2 is FQNEAQ (reference sequence). The CDR3 consists of 16 residues. Written as DNA, the CDR3 is TGTGCCAGCAGCTTAGATGTAGCTAGCGGTACCTACGAGCAGTACTTC. This codes for CASSLDVASGTYEQYF.

The rearrangement links TRBV6-1 to TRBJ1-2; D possibly corresponds to TRBD1 (5 bases). V was clipped by 4 bases and J by 8 bases, with 17 bases between them. Germline V lookup: CDR1 MNHNS, CDR2 SASEGT. The CDR3 loop spans 14 amino acids. CDR3 amino acids: CASSATPTDVGYTF. The CDR3 region has the DNA TGTGCCAGCAGTGCAACCCCGACAGATGTCGGCTACACCTTC.

The chain combines TRBV4-3 with TRBJ2-2, with D perhaps matching TRBD1 or TRBD2 (5 bases each). Germline CDR1 reads LGHNA; CDR2 reads YSLEER. The V and J ends lost 4 bases and 7 bases respectively, with 19 bases between them. The CDR3 contains 16 residues. Here the CDR3 reads CASSPQGGGWGGELFF. The CDR3 coding sequence is TGCGCCAGCAGCCCCCAGGGCGGAGGTTGGGGCGGGGAGCTGTTTTTT.

J is TRBJ1-2 and V is TRBV4-3, with no clear D. Germline V gene lookup returns CDR1 LGHNA and CDR2 YSLEER. The V end was cut by 3 bases, the J end by 6 bases, with 20 bases between. The CDR3 runs 16 residues. The CDR3 loop is CASSHALGRRSDGYTF. CDR3 DNA sequence: TGCGCCAGCAGCCATGCTCTCGGGAGGAGGTCGGATGGCTACACCTTC.

This clone was seen a handful of times. The gene calls are TRBV11-2 and TRBJ2-7; TRBD2 matches 8 bases. This CDR3 region has 14 residues. Germline V gene lookup returns CDR1 SGHAT and CDR2 FQNNGV. V lost 3 bases, J lost 2 bases, and 3 bases stayed unmatched. In DNA, the CDR3 is TGTGCCAGCAGCTTTACTAGCGGTACCTACGAGCAGTACTTC. This sequence encodes CASSFTSGTYEQYF. Full variable domain (rest looked up from reference TRBV11-2 and TRBJ2-7): EAGVAQSPRYKIIEKRQSVAFWCNPISGHATLYWYQQILGQGPKLLIQFQNNGVVDDSQLPKDRFSAERLKGVDSTLKIQPAKLEDSAVYLCASSFTSGTYEQYFGPGTRLTVT.

This clone showed up just a few times. The chain uses TRBV10-3 and TRBJ1-5; D unresolved. CDR3 length: 13 amino acids. From germline, CDR1 is ENHRY and CDR2 SYGVKD. V lost 4 bases and J 0 bases, leaving 4 bases between the germline ends. The DNA for the CDR3 is TGTGCCATCAGTGGAGATAGCAATCAGCCCCAGCATTTT. Translated, it gives CAISGDSNQPQHF.